The 27 T cell receptor beta chains presented below share a single source sample, sequenced in a study of regulatory T cells in long-lasting Graves disease. The authors built TCR beta libraries using iRepertoire HTBI primers and Arm-PCR of CDR3 regions. TCRdb independently ran MiXCR on the multiplex PCR reads; one entry per CDR3 protein. The data contain more than 450,000 distinct CDR3 sequences, 12% of them singletons. As to time point: newly diagnosed GD, antithyroid drugs for less than 3 months. The authors made the TCR library using RNA they extracted from PBMCs. These data also formed part of another study, on T cells in Graves' hyperthyroidism and ophthalmopathy.

The sample was peripheral blood mononuclear cells (PBMCs), taken at new diagnosis, from a patient treated with antithyroid drugs. The source is a woman aged 30 to 39 with Graves disease.

This clonotype showed up many times. The CDR3 loop reads CASSLYGGKSTF. The CDR3 bases are TGTGCCAGCAGCTTGTACGGGGGGAAGAGCACCTTC. The V gene is TRBV5-5, the J gene TRBJ1-2; D perhaps matches TRBD1 (5 bases). The V gene lost 1 base and the J gene lost 13 bases, with 14 bases spanning the gap. From germline, CDR1 is SGHKS and CDR2 YYEKEE (reference sequence). This CDR3 spans 12 amino acids. Full variable domain (missing parts from reference TRBV5-5 and TRBJ1-2): DAGVTQSPTHLIKTRGQQVTLRCSPISGHKSVSWYQQVLGQGPQFIFQYYEKEERGRGNFPDRFSARQFPNYSSELNVNALLLGDSALYLCASSLYGGKSTFGSGTRLTVV.

This clonotype has ten or more counts. V and J are TRBV2 and TRBJ2-7; D is possibly TRBD2 (6 bases). This CDR3 has 14 amino acids. Per germline, CDR1 SNHLY and CDR2 FYNNEI. The ends were cut back, 8 bases at V and 1 base at J, with 15 bases in the middle. CDR3 in amino acids: CASGDSYRSYEQYF. CDR3 nucleotide sequence: TGTGCCAGCGGGGACTCCTACCGGTCCTACGAGCAGTACTTC.

This clonotype showed up many times. The chain recombines TRBV27 with TRBJ2-1; 7 positions agree with TRBD2. Trimming at V came to 3 bases and at J to 0 bases, leaving 2 bases not matched to a gene. Germline CDR1 reads MNHEY; CDR2 reads SMNVEV (reference sequence). This CDR3 contains 15 residues. The CDR3 is CASSLREPSYNEQFF. CDR3 in DNA: TGTGCCAGCAGTTTGCGGGAGCCCTCCTACAATGAGCAGTTCTTC.

This clonotype was counted many times. The V call is TRBV5-1, the J call TRBJ2-3; TRBD1 agrees at 10 bases. The germline V gene has CDR1 SGHRS and CDR2 YFSETQ. The CDR3 runs to 19 residues. V gave up 4 bases and J gave up 2 bases; unmatched junction bases: 16. The CDR3 loop is CASSGDRGKPLLPTDTQYF. CDR3 coding DNA: TGCGCCAGCAGCGGGGACAGGGGAAAACCCCTATTACCCACAGATACGCAGTATTTT.

The DNA of the CDR3 is TGTGCCAGCAGCCGGAACCCGGGACAATTGCCCCCTTCCTACGAGCAGTACTTC. It translates to CASSRNPGQLPPSYEQYF. The chain is built from TRBV14 and TRBJ2-7; perhaps TRBD1 as D (6 bases). The CDR3 runs to 18 residues. Germline CDR1 is SGHDN and CDR2 is FVKESK. Trimming took 4 bases from V and 1 from J, leaving 23 bases between them.

This clonotype showed up just a few times. With a much larger clone just one base away, this may be a read error. This chain's CDR3 is CAGSLEQGAGEQYF. The CDR3 DNA sequence: TGTGCCGGCAGTTTGGAACAGGGGGCTGGCGAGCAGTACTTC. V and J are TRBV28 and TRBJ2-7; 9 bases are shared with TRBD1. Germline V gene sequence: CDR1 MDHEN, CDR2 SYDVKM. The CDR3 has 14 residues.

This clonotype was recorded at least ten times. The rearrangement joins TRBV7-2 to TRBJ1-2, with TRBD1 matching 7 bases. The germline V gene has CDR1 SGHTA and CDR2 FQGNSA. CDR3 size: 14 residues. With V trimmed by 5 bases and J by 8 bases, 11 bases remained unmatched. The CDR3 protein is CASSSGTALGGYTF. CDR3 in DNA: TGTGCCAGCAGCAGCGGGACAGCTCTCGGGGGCTACACCTTC. The full variable domain, its missing parts supplied by reference TRBV7-2 and TRBJ1-2, is GAGVSQSPSNKVTEKGKDVELRCDPISGHTALYWYRQSLGQGLEFLIYFQGNSAPDKSGLPSDRFSAERTGGSVSTLTIQRTQQEDSAVYLCASSSGTALGGYTFGSGTRLTVV.

There are many counts of this clonotype. This sequence joins TRBV11-2 and TRBJ2-5; 11 positions match TRBD2. This CDR3 comprises 17 residues. Trimming removed 5 bases from V and 5 bases from J; junction bases left unmatched: 13. CDR1 is SGHAT, CDR2 FQNNGV, per germline. The CDR3 DNA reads as TGTGCCAGCAGCATCCGGACTAGCGGGCTACAGGGGGAGACCCAGTACTTC. This sequence encodes CASSIRTSGLQGETQYF. Supplemented by reference TRBV11-2 and TRBJ2-5, the full variable domain reads EAGVAQSPRYKIIEKRQSVAFWCNPISGHATLYWYQQILGQGPKLLIQFQNNGVVDDSQLPKDRFSAERLKGVDSTLKIQPAKLEDSAVYLCASSIRTSGLQGETQYFGPGTRLLVL.

The sample holds many counts of this clonotype. The chain links TRBV19 to TRBJ1-1, with TRBD1 matching over 9 bases. The CDR3 spans 15 residues. J was trimmed by 4 bases and V by 6 bases; bases with no gene match: 9. In germline, CDR1 is LNHDA, CDR2 SQIVND (reference sequence). The CDR3 bases are TGTGCCAGTAGGCCGGACAGGGGTCCCTTCACTGAAGCTTTCTTT. Translated: CASRPDRGPFTEAFF.

This clonotype was detected ten times or more. The V gene is TRBV28, the J gene TRBJ2-1, with D perhaps matching TRBD1 (6 bases). In germline, CDR1 is MDHEN, CDR2 SYDVKM. Trimming pared 0 bases from V and 0 bases from J, leaving 15 bases between. The CDR3 contains 18 residues. CDR3 in DNA: TGTGCCAGCAGTTTATGGTGGACAGCGCGTAGCTCCTACAATGAGCAGTTCTTC. Translated, it gives CASSLWWTARSSYNEQFF. Full variable domain (rest looked up from reference TRBV28 and TRBJ2-1): DVKVTQSSRYLVKRTGEKVFLECVQDMDHENMFWYRQDPGLGLRLIYFSYDVKMKEKGDIPEGYSVSREKKERFSLILESASTNQTSMYLCASSLWWTARSSYNEQFFGPGTRLTVL.

This clonotype was detected only a few times. The chain is built from TRBV19 and TRBJ1-1, with TRBD1 matching 10 bases. CDR1 is LNHDA, CDR2 SQIVND, per germline (reference sequence). The J segment lost 5 bases and the V segment lost 5 bases, leaving 8 bases of the junction unmatched. The CDR3 loop spans 15 amino acids. The CDR3 protein is CASSADRGVETEAFF. The CDR3 DNA is TGTGCCAGTAGTGCGGACAGGGGGGTGGAGACTGAAGCTTTCTTT. The full variable domain, in which reference TRBV19 and TRBJ1-1 provide the parts outside the CDR3, is DGGITQSPKYLFRKEGQNVTLSCEQNLNHDAMYWYRQDPGQGLRLIYYSQIVNDFQKGDIAEGYSVSREKKESFPLTVTSAQKNPTAFYLCASSADRGVETEAFFGQGTRLTVV.

The table lists this clonotype with many counts. The V and J genes are TRBV7-9 and TRBJ2-3; D is ambiguous. This CDR3 has 12 amino acids. Trimming shortened V by 5 bases and J by 6 bases, and 9 bases separated the two germline ends. Germline CDR1 reads SEHNR; CDR2 reads FQNEAQ (reference sequence). Here the CDR3 reads CASSPTADTQYF. The CDR3 nucleotides read TGTGCCAGCAGCCCGACCGCGGATACGCAGTATTTT.

This clonotype was seen a handful of times. This sequence joins TRBV19 and TRBJ1-4, with D perhaps TRBD1 (6 bases). This CDR3 is built from 15 residues. The germline V gene encodes CDR1 LNHDA and CDR2 SQIVND (reference sequence). V was cut by 5 bases and J by 6 bases, with 16 bases left in between. This CDR3 reads CASSDGGAGYEKLFF. The CDR3 region has the DNA TGTGCCAGTAGTGATGGGGGCGCCGGGTATGAAAAACTGTTTTTT.

The chain employs TRBV2 and TRBJ2-2, with 9 bases matching TRBD1. Trimming cost V 6 bases and J 7 bases; bases outside gene matches: 6. Germline CDR1 SNHLY, CDR2 FYNNEI. The CDR3 length is 14 residues. This CDR3 is CASRPGQGGGELFF. Here the CDR3 DNA reads TGTGCCAGCAGGCCGGGACAGGGCGGCGGGGAGCTGTTTTTT.

At least ten counts were recorded for this clonotype. The J gene is TRBJ1-2, the V gene TRBV12-3 or TRBV12-4, with D unresolved. Trimming left V 5 bases short and J 2 bases short, with 12 bases between. The CDR3 sequence is 14 residues long. The CDR3, as DNA: TGTGCCAGCAGTGGCCCCAGGTACAACTATGGCTACACCTTC. As protein: CASSGPRYNYGYTF.

This clonotype was seen a handful of times. This chain joins TRBV7-9 and TRBJ2-2; tentatively, D is TRBD1 (5 bases). Germline V gene sequence: CDR1 SEHNR, CDR2 FQNEAQ (reference sequence). The CDR3 contains 16 residues. V gave up 1 base and J gave up 6 bases, with 15 bases separating them. CDR3 in amino acids: CASSLGQQAWAGELFF. CDR3 DNA sequence: TGTGCCAGCAGCTTAGGGCAACAGGCTTGGGCCGGGGAGCTGTTTTTT.

This clonotype has a handful of counts. V gene TRBV6-1 combines with J gene TRBJ1-5; D is ambiguous. The V gene lost 3 bases and the J gene lost 4 bases, with 13 bases spanning the gap. CDR1 and CDR2 from the germline V gene are MNHNS and SASEGT. The CDR3 covers 15 residues. The CDR3 reads CASSEMAGGNQPQHF. The CDR3 nucleotides read TGTGCCAGCAGTGAGATGGCAGGCGGGAATCAGCCCCAGCATTTT.

The V gene is TRBV4-1, the J gene TRBJ2-3, with 14 positions matching TRBD2. The ends lost 1 base at V and 6 bases at J; junction bases unmatched: 3. Germline lookup yields CDR1 MGHRA and CDR2 YSYEKL. The CDR3 covers 16 residues. CDR3 sequence: CASSQGGTSGSDTQYF. The CDR3 DNA reads TGCGCCAGCAGCCAAGGTGGGACTAGCGGGAGCGATACGCAGTATTTT.

This clonotype was recorded many times. The chain uses TRBV27 and TRBJ2-1, with 10 bases lining up with TRBD2. The length of the CDR3 is 17 residues. Germline values: CDR1 MNHEY, CDR2 SMNVEV (reference sequence). With 6 bases clipped from V and 9 bases from J, the junction kept 17 bases outside the gene matches. The CDR3 spells CASRKTPRSGRVPEQFF. CDR3 bases: TGTGCCAGCAGAAAAACCCCGCGAAGCGGGAGGGTTCCTGAGCAGTTCTTC.

V usage is TRBV28 and J usage is TRBJ2-7, with a weak D call TRBD2 (6 bases). V shed 5 bases and J shed 0 bases, with 20 bases lying between them. This CDR3 contains 17 residues. Germline V CDR1 and CDR2: MDHEN, SYDVKM. The CDR3 DNA is TGTGCCAGCAGTGCCGGGCCTACCTGGCGGGGCTCCTACGAGCAGTACTTC. Translated: CASSAGPTWRGSYEQYF.

The chain couples TRBV30 to TRBJ1-2; possibly TRBD1 for D (5 bases). Between the trimmed V and J ends, which lost 7 bases and 7 bases, there was a span of 19 bases. This CDR3 contains 13 residues. CDR1 and CDR2 (germline): GTSNPN, SVGIG (reference sequence). The CDR3 here is CASSPDSSTGYTF. In DNA, the CDR3 is TGTGCCTCCTCGCCCGACAGTTCGACTGGCTACACCTTC.

This clonotype was detected a few times. The chain is built from TRBV6-1 and TRBJ1-5; D gene unclear. Germline V gives CDR1 MNHNS, CDR2 SASEGT. Trimming stripped 5 bases from V and 0 bases from J, with 14 bases between. The CDR3 spans 16 residues. The CDR3 sequence: CASSPAGVHSNQPQHF. CDR3 coding DNA: TGTGCCAGCAGTCCGGCTGGGGTCCATAGCAATCAGCCCCAGCATTTT.

This clonotype came up many times. The rearrangement links TRBV11-2 to TRBJ2-2, with a possible D match to TRBD2 (6 bases). This CDR3 has 15 amino acids. Germline V lookup: CDR1 SGHAT, CDR2 FQNNGV. The V gene lost 6 bases and the J gene lost 3 bases, with 14 bases spanning the gap. The CDR3 bases are TGTGCCAGCAGTTTCCCCCCGGGGGACACCGGGGAGCTGTTTTTT. Translation gives CASSFPPGDTGELFF. Drawing the rest from reference TRBV11-2 and TRBJ2-2, the complete variable domain is EAGVAQSPRYKIIEKRQSVAFWCNPISGHATLYWYQQILGQGPKLLIQFQNNGVVDDSQLPKDRFSAERLKGVDSTLKIQPAKLEDSAVYLCASSFPPGDTGELFFGEGSRLTVL.

This sequence joins TRBV10-2 and TRBJ2-7, with 13 bases fitting TRBD2. The CDR3 length is 15 residues. Germline V gene lookup returns CDR1 WSHSY and CDR2 SAAADI. V lost 3 bases, J lost 6 bases, and 5 bases stayed unmatched. As DNA, the CDR3 is TGCGCCAGCAGTGATCTAGGACTAGCGGGAGCCGAGCAGTACTTC. This encodes CASSDLGLAGAEQYF.

The DNA of the CDR3 is TGCGCCAGCAGCCAAGTAAAAGCGGGACAAGAGACCCAGTACTTC. As protein: CASSQVKAGQETQYF. The chain has TRBV4-3 and TRBJ2-5, with TRBD2 matching 7 bases. J lost 2 bases, V lost 1 base, and 4 bases had no gene match. Germline V gene sequence: CDR1 LGHNA, CDR2 YSLEER. This CDR3 region has 15 residues.

The DNA of the CDR3 is TGTGCCAGCAGCTTAGAAGCGGGAGTGCCCTACAATGAGCAGTTCTTC. This encodes CASSLEAGVPYNEQFF. This rearrangement joins TRBV7-9 to TRBJ2-1, with 8 bases fitting TRBD2. Germline V lookup: CDR1 SEHNR, CDR2 FQNEAQ (reference sequence). The trim removed 1 base at V and 2 bases at J, leaving 4 bases unmatched. CDR3 length: 16 amino acids.

Many counts were recorded for this clonotype. This rearrangement joins TRBV2 to TRBJ1-5; 10 positions agree with TRBD1. The CDR3 has 17 amino acids. Losses at the gene ends were 4 bases for V and 1 base for J; bases not matched to a gene: 7. CDR1 is SNHLY, CDR2 FYNNEI, per germline. The CDR3 DNA reads TGTGCCAGCAGTGGGGACAGGGGTAAGGGGAGCAATCAGCCCCAGCATTTT. It is translated as CASSGDRGKGSNQPQHF. The full variable domain, rest sourced from reference TRBV2 and TRBJ1-5, is EPEVTQTPSHQVTQMGQEVILRCVPISNHLYFYWYRQILGQKVEFLVSFYNNEISEKSEIFDDQFSVERPDGSNFTLKIRSTKLEDSAMYFCASSGDRGKGSNQPQHFGDGTRLSIL.